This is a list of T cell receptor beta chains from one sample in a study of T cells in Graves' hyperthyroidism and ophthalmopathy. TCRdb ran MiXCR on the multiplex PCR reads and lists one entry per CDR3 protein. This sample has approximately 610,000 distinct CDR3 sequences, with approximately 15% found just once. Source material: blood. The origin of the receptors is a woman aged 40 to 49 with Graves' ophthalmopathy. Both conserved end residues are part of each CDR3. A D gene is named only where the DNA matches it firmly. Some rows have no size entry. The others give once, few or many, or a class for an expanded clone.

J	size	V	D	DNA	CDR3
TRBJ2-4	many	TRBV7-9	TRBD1	TGTGCCAGCAGCTCGGCGACAGGGGTGAAAAACATTCAGTACTTC	CASSSATGVKNIQYF
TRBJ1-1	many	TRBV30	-	TGTGCCTGGACAGGCCAGAACACTGAAGCTTTCTTT	CAWTGQNTEAFF
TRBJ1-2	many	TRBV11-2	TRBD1	TGTGCCAGCAGCTTTTCGGCAGGGGGACAGTTTAACTATGGCTACACCTTC	CASSFSAGGQFNYGYTF
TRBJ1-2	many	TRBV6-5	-	TGTGCCAGCATTATCGGGGGCTATGGCTACACCTTC	CASIIGGYGYTF
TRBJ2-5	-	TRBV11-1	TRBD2	TGTGCCAGCAGCGAATATCAACGGACTAGCGGGAGTGAGACCCAGTACTTC	CASSEYQRTSGSETQYF
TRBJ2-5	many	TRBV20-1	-	TGCAGTGCTAGGGGCGTTCAAGAGACCCAGTACTTC	CSARGVQETQYF
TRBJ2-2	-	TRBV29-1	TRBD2	TGCAGCGTTCTTTTCCGCGCACATTCGGGGGGATCGAACACCGGGGAGCTGTTTTTT	CSVLFRAHSGGSNTGELFF
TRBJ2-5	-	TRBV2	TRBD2	TGTGCCAGCAGGAATAGCGGGACCTTGGGGACCCAGTACTTC	CASRNSGTLGTQYF
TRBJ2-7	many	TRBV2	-	TGTGCCAGCAGGTTAGAGGGGAGTATTTACGAGCAGTACTTC	CASRLEGSIYEQYF
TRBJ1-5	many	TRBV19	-	TGTGCCAGTAGTATCGGGGAGTCTCGGGGTAGGAATCAGCCCCAGCATTTT	CASSIGESRGRNQPQHF
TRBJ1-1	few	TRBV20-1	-	TGCAGTGCTAGAGATCTTACAGTCTGGGACACTGAAGCTTTCTTT	CSARDLTVWDTEAFF
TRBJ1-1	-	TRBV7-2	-	TGTGCCAGCAGCTTAGTTGGGACTTCCACTGAAGCTTTCTTT	CASSLVGTSTEAFF
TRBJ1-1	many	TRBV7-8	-	TGTGCCAGCAGCTTAGACGTGGCGGAAGCTTTCTTT	CASSLDVAEAFF
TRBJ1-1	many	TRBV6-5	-	TGTGCCAGCAGTTACTCGGGAGGGGTTGGGACTGAAGCTTTCTTT	CASSYSGGVGTEAFF
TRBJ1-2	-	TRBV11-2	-	TGTGCCAGCAGCTTAGGGTCGGTGCGTGGGCCTTATGGCTACACCTTC	CASSLGSVRGPYGYTF
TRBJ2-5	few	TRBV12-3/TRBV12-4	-	TGTGCCAGCAGTTTGGGGGGTTTTTTGGAAGAGACCCAGTACTTC	CASSLGGFLEETQYF